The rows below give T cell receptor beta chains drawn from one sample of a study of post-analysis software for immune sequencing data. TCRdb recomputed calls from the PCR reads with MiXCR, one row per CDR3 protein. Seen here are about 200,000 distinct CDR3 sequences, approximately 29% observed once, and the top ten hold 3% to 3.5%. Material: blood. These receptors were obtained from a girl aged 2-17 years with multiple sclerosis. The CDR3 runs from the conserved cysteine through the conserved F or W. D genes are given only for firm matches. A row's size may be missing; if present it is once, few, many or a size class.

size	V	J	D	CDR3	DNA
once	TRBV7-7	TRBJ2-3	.	CASSFSILDTQYF	TGTGCTAGCAGCTTTAGCATCTTGGATACGCAGTATTTT
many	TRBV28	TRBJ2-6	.	CASSSRPTDYSGANVLTF	TGTGCCAGCAGTTCCCGCCCGACAGACTACTCTGGGGCCAACGTCCTGACTTTC
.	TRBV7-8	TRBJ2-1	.	CASRFGAQSSYNEQFF	TGTGCCAGCAGGTTCGGGGCTCAGAGCTCCTACAATGAGCAGTTCTTC
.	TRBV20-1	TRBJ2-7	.	CSARGRLGNEQYF	TGCAGTGCTAGAGGCAGGCTTGGGAACGAGCAGTACTTC
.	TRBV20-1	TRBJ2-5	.	CSARDVGLETQYF	TGCAGTGCTAGAGATGTGGGCCTAGAGACCCAGTACTTC
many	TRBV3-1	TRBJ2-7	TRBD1	CASSQRGQGFYEQYF	TGTGCCAGCAGCCAGAGAGGACAGGGGTTTTACGAGCAGTACTTC
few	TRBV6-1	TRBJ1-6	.	CASSVPGNSPLHF	TGTGCCAGCAGCGTCCCAGGAAATTCACCCCTCCACTTT
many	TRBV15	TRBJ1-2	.	CATSRAAGSGGYTF	TGTGCCACCAGCAGAGCCGCCGGGTCGGGGGGCTACACCTTC
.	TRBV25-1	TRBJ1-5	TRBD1	CASRDGRGYQPQHF	TGTGCCAGCAGGGATGGCAGGGGGTATCAGCCCCAGCATTTT
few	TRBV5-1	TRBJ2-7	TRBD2	CASSLNLAGEGVEQYF	TGCGCCAGCAGCTTGAACCTAGCGGGAGAGGGGGTCGAGCAGTACTTC
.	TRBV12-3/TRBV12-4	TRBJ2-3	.	CASTHRNQDTQYF	TGTGCCAGCACCCATCGGAACCAAGATACGCAGTATTTT
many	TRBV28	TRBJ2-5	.	CASSLGHEETQYF	TGTGCCAGCAGTCTCGGACACGAAGAGACCCAGTACTTC
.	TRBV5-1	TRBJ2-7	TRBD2	CASSLSYSAGTTITYEQYF	TGCGCCAGCAGCTTGTCTTACTCAGCGGGGACGACCATTACCTACGAGCAGTACTTC
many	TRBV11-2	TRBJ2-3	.	CASSRYTDTQYF	TGTGCCAGCAGCCGCTACACAGATACGCAGTATTTT
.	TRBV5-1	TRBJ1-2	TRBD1	CASSGRTGGVYGYTF	TGCGCCAGCAGCGGACGGACAGGGGGTGTCTATGGCTACACCTTC
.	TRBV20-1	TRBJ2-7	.	CSARDRHGRRGDEQYF	TGCAGTGCTAGAGATAGGCACGGGCGGCGGGGAGACGAGCAGTACTTC
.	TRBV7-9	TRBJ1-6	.	CASSVGNSPLHF	TGTGCCAGCAGCGTAGGCAATTCACCCCTCCACTTT
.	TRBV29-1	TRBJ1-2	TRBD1	CSVSRDRARGYTF	TGCAGCGTCTCCCGGGACAGGGCGCGAGGCTACACCTTC
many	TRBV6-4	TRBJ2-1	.	CASSDVASSHEQFF	TGTGCCAGCAGTGACGTGGCTAGCTCACATGAGCAGTTCTTC
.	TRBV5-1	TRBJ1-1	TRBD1	CASSRDRGEAFF	TGCGCCAGCAGCAGGGACAGGGGAGAAGCTTTCTTT
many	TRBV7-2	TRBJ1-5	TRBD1	CASSATGGPQPQHF	TGTGCCAGCAGCGCCACAGGGGGCCCTCAGCCCCAGCATTTT
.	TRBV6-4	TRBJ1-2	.	CASSAFPKGDGENYGYTF	TGTGCCAGCAGTGCCTTCCCCAAGGGCGATGGGGAGAACTATGGCTACACCTTC
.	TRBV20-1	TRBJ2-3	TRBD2	CSAIGGLVTDTRYF	TGCAGTGCCATCGGGGGACTAGTGACAGATACGCGGTATTTT
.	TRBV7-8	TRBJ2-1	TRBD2	CASSLPSGRRLDERFF	TGTGCCAGCAGCTTGCCTAGCGGGAGAAGGTTGGACGAGCGGTTCTTC
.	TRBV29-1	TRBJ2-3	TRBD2	CSVGPLAGGATDTQYF	TGCAGCGTGGGCCCGTTGGCGGGGGGGGCAACAGATACGCAGTATTTT
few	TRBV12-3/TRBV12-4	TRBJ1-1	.	CASILSPPKGVNTEAFF	TGTGCCAGCATTCTAAGCCCGCCCAAGGGTGTGAACACTGAAGCTTTCTTT
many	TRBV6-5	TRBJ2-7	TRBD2	CASSSSGGNNEQYF	TGTGCCAGCAGTTCTAGCGGGGGGAACAACGAGCAGTACTTC
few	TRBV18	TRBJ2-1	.	CASSPRQGDYNEQFF	TGTGCCAGCTCACCACGGCAGGGCGACTATAATGAGCAGTTCTTC
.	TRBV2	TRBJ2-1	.	CASSAEGVDEQFF	TGTGCCAGCAGTGCGGAGGGGGTGGATGAGCAGTTCTTC
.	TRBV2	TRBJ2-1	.	CASRAPEGGLYNEQFF	TGTGCCAGCAGAGCGCCCGAGGGGGGACTCTACAATGAGCAGTTCTTC
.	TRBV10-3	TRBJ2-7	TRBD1	CATGTEVSYEQYF	TGTGCCACCGGGACAGAGGTCTCCTACGAGCAGTACTTC
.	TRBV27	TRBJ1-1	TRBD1	CASRSSGGNTVAFF	TGTGCCAGCAGGTCGTCAGGGGGGAACACTGTAGCTTTCTTT
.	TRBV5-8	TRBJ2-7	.	CASSLAGQGLREQYF	TGTGCCAGCAGCTTGGCTGGGCAGGGTCTCCGCGAGCAGTACTTC
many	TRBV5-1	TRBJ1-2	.	CASSLALGNGYTF	TGCGCCAGCAGCTTGGCTCTTGGAAATGGCTACACCTTC
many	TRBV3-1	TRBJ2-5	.	CASSQDLGRYETQYF	TGTGCCAGCAGCCAAGATCTGGGTAGATATGAGACCCAGTACTTC
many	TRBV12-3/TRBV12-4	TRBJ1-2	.	CASSRTVYGYTF	TGTGCCAGCAGTCGGACAGTCTATGGCTACACCTTC
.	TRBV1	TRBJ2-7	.	CTGSLNPGLAGNPVGYF	TGCACCGGCAGCCTCAACCCCGGACTAGCGGGGAACCCAGTGGGGTACTTC
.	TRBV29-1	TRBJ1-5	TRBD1	CSARDSWDNQPQHF	TGCAGCGCCCGGGACAGCTGGGACAATCAGCCCCAGCATTTT
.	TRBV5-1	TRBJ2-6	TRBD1	CASSGGTGPSGANVLTF	TGCGCCAGCAGCGGGGGGACAGGGCCCTCTGGGGCCAACGTCCTGACTTTC
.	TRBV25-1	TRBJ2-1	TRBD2	CASSKGRGGFDEQFF	TGTGCCAGCAGCAAAGGGCGGGGGGGGTTTGATGAGCAGTTCTTC
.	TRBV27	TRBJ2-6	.	CASRLSTGAGANVLTF	TGTGCCAGCAGACTATCAACGGGGGCTGGGGCCAACGTCCTGACTTTC
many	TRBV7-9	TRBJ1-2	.	CASSKDGGNSRGYTF	TGTGCCAGCAGTAAGGACGGAGGCAACTCTCGGGGCTACACCTTC
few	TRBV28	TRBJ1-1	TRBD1	CASSLWTGEAFF	TGTGCCAGCAGTCTATGGACAGGCGAAGCTTTCTTT